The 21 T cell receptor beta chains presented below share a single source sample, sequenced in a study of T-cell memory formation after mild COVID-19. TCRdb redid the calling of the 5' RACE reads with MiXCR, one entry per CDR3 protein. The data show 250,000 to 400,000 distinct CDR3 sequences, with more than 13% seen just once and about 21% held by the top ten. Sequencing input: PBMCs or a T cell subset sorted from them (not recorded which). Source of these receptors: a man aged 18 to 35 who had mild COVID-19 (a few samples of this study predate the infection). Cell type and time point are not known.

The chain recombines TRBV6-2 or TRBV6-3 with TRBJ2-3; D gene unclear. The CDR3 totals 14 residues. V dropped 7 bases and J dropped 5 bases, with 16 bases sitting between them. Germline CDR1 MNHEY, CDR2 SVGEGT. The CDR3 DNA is TGTGCCAGCATGTCCAGATCATACATAGATACGCAGTATTTT. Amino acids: CASMSRSYIDTQYF.

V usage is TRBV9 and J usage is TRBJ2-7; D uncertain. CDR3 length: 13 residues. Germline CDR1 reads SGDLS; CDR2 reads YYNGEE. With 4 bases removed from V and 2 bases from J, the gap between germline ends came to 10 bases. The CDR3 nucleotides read TGTGCCAGCAGCCCGAGTACGACCTACGAGCAGTACTTC. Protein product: CASSPSTTYEQYF.

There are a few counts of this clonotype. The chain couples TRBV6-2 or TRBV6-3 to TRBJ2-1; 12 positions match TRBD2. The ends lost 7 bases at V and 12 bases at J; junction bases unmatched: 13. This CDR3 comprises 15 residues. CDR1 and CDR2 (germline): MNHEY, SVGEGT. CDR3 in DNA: TGTGCCAGCAAAGACACGACTAGCGGGGGCTCCCGGCAGTTCTTC. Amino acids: CASKDTTSGGSRQFF.

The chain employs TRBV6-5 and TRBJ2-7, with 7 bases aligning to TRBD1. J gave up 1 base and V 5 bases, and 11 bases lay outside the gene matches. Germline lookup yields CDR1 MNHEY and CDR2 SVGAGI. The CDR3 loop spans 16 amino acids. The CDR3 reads CASSKDRVLRSYEQYF. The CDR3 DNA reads TGTGCCAGCAGTAAAGACAGGGTTTTAAGGTCCTACGAGCAGTACTTC.

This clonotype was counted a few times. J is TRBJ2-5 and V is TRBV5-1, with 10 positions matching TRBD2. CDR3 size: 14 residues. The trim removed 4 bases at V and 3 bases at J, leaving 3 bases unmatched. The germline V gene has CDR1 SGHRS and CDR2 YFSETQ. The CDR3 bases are TGCGCCAGCAGCGTCCTAGCGGGGGAAGAGACCCAGTACTTC. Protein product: CASSVLAGEETQYF.

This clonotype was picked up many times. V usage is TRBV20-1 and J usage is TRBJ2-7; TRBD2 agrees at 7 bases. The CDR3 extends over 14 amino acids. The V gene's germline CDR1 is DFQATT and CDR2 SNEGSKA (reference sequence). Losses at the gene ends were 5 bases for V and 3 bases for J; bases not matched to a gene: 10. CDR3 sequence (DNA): TGCAGTGCTCCGACCATAGCGGGCGGCTACGAGCAGTACGTC. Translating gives CSAPTIAGGYEQYV.

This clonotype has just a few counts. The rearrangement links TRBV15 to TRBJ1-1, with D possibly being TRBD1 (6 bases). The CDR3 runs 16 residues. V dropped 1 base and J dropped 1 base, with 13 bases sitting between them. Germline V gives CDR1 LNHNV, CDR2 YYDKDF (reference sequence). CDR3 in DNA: TGTGCCACCAGCAGAGTGTCTAACAGGGCGAACACTGAAGCTTTCTTT. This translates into CATSRVSNRANTEAFF.

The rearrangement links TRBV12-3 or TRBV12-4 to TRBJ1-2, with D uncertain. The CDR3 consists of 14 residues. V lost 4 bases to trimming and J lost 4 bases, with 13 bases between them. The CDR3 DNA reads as TGTGCCAGCAGTTCCGTGTCCCGGGGCTATGGCTACACCTTC. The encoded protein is CASSSVSRGYGYTF.

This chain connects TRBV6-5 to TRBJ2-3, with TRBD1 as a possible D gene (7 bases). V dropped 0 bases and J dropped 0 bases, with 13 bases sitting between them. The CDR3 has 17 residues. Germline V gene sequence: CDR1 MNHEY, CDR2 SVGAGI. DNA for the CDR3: TGTGCCAGCAGTTACTCGAGGAGGGGGCCCAGCACAGATACGCAGTATTTT. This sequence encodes CASSYSRRGPSTDTQYF.

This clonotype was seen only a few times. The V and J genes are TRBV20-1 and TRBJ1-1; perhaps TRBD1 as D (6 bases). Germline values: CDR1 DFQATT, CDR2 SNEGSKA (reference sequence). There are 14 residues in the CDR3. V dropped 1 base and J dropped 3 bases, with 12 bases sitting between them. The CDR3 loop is CSARGRGGYTEAFF. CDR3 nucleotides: TGCAGTGCTAGAGGCAGGGGCGGGTACACTGAAGCTTTCTTT.

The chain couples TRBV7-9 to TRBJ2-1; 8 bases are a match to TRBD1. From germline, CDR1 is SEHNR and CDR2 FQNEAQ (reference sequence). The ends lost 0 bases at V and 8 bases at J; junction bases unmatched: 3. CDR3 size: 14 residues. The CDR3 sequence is CASSLAGTGHEQFF. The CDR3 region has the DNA TGTGCCAGCAGCTTAGCTGGGACAGGCCATGAGCAGTTCTTC.

CDR3 protein: CASSSLLRRSDTQYF. The DNA of the CDR3 is TGTGCCAGCAGCTCCCTCCTGCGGCGCTCAGATACGCAGTATTTT. The chain has TRBV6-2 or TRBV6-3 and TRBJ2-3, with D uncertain. V was pared by 6 bases and J by 4 bases, with 17 bases between. CDR1 MNHEY and CDR2 SVGEGT come from the germline V gene. The CDR3 covers 15 residues.

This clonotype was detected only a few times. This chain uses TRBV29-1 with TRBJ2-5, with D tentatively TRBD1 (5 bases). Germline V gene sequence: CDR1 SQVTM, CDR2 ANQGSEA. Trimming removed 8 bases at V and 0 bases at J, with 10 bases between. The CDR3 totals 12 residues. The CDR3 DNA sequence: TGCAGCCTGACAGTCAACCAAGAGACCCAGTACTTC. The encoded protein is CSLTVNQETQYF.

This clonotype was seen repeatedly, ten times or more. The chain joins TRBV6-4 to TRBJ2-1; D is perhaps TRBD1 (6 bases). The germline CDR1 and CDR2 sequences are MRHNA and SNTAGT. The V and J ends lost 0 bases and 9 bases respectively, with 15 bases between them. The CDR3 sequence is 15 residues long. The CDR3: CASSDSSGAVSEQFF. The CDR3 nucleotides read TGTGCCAGCAGTGACTCATCAGGGGCGGTGAGTGAGCAGTTCTTC.

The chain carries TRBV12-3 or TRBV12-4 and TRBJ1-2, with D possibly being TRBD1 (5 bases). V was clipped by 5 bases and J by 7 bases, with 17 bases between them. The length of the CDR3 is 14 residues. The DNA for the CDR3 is TGTGCCAGCAGTCCACCGGGACTCTCGTCTGGCTACACCTTC. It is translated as CASSPPGLSSGYTF.

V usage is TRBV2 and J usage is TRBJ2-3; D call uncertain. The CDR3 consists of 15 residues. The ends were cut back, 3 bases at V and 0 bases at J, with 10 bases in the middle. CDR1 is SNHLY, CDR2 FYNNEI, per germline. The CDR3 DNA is TGTGCCAGCAGTGAGGAACTCTCTAGCACAGATACGCAGTATTTT. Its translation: CASSEELSSTDTQYF.

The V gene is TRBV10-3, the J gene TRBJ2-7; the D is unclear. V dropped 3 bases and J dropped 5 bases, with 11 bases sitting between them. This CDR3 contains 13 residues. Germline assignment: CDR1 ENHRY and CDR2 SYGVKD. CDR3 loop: CAISDFSGHEQYF. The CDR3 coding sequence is TGTGCCATCAGTGACTTTTCTGGCCACGAGCAGTACTTC.

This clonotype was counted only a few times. The CDR3 protein is CASSPRDTVSYEQYF. CDR3 nucleotide sequence: TGTGCCAGCAGTCCCCGGGACACGGTGTCCTACGAGCAGTACTTC. The chain joins TRBV12-3 or TRBV12-4 to TRBJ2-7, with D possibly matching TRBD1 (6 bases). V lost 5 bases and J lost 1, with 15 bases in between. This CDR3 is built from 15 residues.

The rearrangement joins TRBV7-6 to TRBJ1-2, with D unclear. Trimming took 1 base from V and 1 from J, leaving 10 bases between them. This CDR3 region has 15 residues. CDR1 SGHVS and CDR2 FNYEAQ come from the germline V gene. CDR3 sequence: CASSLESGFNYGYTF. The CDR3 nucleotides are TGTGCCAGCAGCTTAGAATCCGGATTTAACTATGGCTACACCTTC.

The CDR3 reads CASSQDGGTGSRTDTQYF. The CDR3 DNA is TGCGCCAGCAGCCAAGATGGGGGGACAGGGTCCAGGACAGATACGCAGTATTTT. The rearrangement uses TRBV4-3 and TRBJ2-3, with TRBD1 identical over 9 bases. CDR3 length: 18 amino acids. V was pared by 0 bases and J by 3 bases, with 10 bases of the junction left unmatched. Looked up from germline, CDR1 is LGHNA and CDR2 is YSLEER.

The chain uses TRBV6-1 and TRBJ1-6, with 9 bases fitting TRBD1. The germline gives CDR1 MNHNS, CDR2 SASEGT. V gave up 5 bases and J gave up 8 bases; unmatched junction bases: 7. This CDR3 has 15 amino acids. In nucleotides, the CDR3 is TGTGCCAGCAGTTTCCCGGGACAGGGTCATTCACCCCTCCACTTT. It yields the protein CASSFPGQGHSPLHF.